This T cell receptor (beta chain) was recovered during a study of T cell responses to AZD1222 COVID-19 vaccine. Here immunoSEQ multiplex PCR was the method, and the copy in TCRdb shows in-frame clones only, minus some. Counted here are 65,000 to 100,000 clones, around 80% occurring once; the ten biggest clones make up about 20%. Germline-derived CDR1 and CDR2 are SGHNT and YYREEE (reference sequence). The J segment lost 5 bases and the V segment lost 3 bases, leaving 1 base of the junction unmatched. The CDR3 sequence is 13 residues long. This sequence joins TRBV5-4 and TRBJ1-2, with 10 bases aligning to TRBD1. This clonotype was obtained from an adult in good health. The sequences come from peripheral blood, collected on day 0 of AZD1222 vaccination. CDR3 sequence reads: CASSSDRGYGYTF. Written as DNA, the CDR3 is TGTGCCAGCAGCTCGGACAGGGGGTATGGCTACACCTTC.